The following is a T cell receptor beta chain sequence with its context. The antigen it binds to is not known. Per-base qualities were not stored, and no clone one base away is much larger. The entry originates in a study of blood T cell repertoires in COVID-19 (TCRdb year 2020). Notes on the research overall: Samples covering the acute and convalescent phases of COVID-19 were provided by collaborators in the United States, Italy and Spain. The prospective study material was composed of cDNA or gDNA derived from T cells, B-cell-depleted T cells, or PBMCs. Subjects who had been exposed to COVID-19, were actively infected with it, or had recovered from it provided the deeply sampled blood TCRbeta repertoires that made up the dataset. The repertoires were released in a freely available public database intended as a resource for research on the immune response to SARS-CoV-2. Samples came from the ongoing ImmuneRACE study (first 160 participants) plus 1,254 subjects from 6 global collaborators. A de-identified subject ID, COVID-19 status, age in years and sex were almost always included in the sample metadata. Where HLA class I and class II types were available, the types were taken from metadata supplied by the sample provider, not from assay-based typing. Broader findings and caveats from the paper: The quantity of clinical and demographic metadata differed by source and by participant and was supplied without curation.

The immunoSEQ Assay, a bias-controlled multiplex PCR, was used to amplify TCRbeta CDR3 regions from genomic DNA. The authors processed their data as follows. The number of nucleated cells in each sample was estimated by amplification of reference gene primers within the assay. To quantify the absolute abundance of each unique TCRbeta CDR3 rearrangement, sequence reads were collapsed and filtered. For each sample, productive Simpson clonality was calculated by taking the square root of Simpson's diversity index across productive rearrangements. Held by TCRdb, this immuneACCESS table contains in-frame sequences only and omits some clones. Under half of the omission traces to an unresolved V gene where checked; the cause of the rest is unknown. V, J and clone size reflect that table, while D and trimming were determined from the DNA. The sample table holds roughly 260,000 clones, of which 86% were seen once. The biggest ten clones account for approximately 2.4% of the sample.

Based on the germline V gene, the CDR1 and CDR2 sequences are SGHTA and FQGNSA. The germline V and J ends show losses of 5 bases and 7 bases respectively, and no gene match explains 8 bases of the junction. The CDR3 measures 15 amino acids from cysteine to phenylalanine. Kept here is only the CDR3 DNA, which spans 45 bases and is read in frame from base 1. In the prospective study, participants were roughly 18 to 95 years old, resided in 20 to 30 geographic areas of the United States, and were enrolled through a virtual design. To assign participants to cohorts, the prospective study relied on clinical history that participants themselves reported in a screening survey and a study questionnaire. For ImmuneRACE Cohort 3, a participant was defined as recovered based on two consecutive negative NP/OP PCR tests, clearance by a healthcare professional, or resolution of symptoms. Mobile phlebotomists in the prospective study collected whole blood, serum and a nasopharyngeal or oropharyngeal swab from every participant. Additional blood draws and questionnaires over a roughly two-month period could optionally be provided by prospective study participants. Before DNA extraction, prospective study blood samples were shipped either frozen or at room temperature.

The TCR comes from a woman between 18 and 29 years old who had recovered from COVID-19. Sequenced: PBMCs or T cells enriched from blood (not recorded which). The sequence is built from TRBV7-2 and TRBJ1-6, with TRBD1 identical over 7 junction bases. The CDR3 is CASSPRQGSNSPLHF. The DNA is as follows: TGTGCCAGCAGCCCACGACAGGGTTCGAATTCACCCCTCCACTTT.